The rows below give T cell receptor beta chains drawn from one sample of a study of CD8 T cells in ankylosing spondylitis. TCRdb recomputed calls from the 5' RACE reads with MiXCR, one row per CDR3 protein. The data show some 840,000 distinct CDR3 sequences, roughly 10% seen once. The specimen sequenced was blood, either unsorted or a sorted T cell fraction (not recorded which). Receptors were obtained from a male donor with ankylosing spondylitis. Both conserved end residues are part of each CDR3. The D gene is left open where the match is weak. Size is omitted from some rows. Given values are once, few, many or a class for expanded clones.

-,-,TRBJ1-2,TRBV7-2,CASSLQQGNYGYTF,TGTGCCAGCAGCCTGCAACAAGGAAACTATGGCTACACCTTC
few,-,TRBJ2-5,TRBV10-3,CAISAFTGREKETQYF,TGTGCCATCAGTGCATTTACTGGACGGGAAAAAGAGACCCAGTACTTC
-,TRBD1,TRBJ1-6,TRBV12-3/TRBV12-4,CASSAGTGDNSPLHF,TGTGCCAGCAGCGCCGGGACAGGGGACAATTCACCCCTCCACTTT
many,-,TRBJ2-3,TRBV5-1,CASSLARFTDTQYF,TGCGCCAGCAGCTTGGCTAGGTTCACAGATACGCAGTATTTT
few,TRBD2,TRBJ2-1,TRBV4-2,CASSQAWASGRLEQFF,TGTGCCAGCAGCCAAGCCTGGGCTAGCGGGAGGCTTGAGCAGTTCTTC
-,-,TRBJ2-2,TRBV24-1,CATKTTGNTGELFF,TGTGCCACCAAGACTACAGGGAACACCGGGGAGCTGTTTTTT
-,TRBD1,TRBJ2-1,TRBV2,CASLQGAENEQFF,TGTGCCAGCCTACAGGGGGCGGAAAATGAGCAGTTCTTC
few,-,TRBJ2-5,TRBV18,CASSPPTPQETQYF,TGTGCCAGCTCACCTCCGACCCCTCAAGAGACCCAGTACTTC
few,-,TRBJ2-7,TRBV7-9,CASSLLDPYEQYF,TGTGCCAGCAGCTTATTGGACCCCTACGAGCAGTACTTC
-,-,TRBJ1-4,TRBV5-4,CASQPDGNNEKLFF,TGTGCCAGCCAGCCGGACGGCAATAATGAAAAACTGTTTTTT
few,-,TRBJ2-1,TRBV30,CAWSVRPWKQFF,TGTGCCTGGAGTGTACGCCCTTGGAAGCAGTTCTTC
-,-,TRBJ2-5,TRBV11-1,CASSRMTQETQYF,TGTGCCAGCAGCCGGATGACCCAAGAGACCCAGTACTTC
-,TRBD2,TRBJ2-7,TRBV3-1,CASSQDGLEGLSGRRHEQYF,TGTGCCAGCAGCCAAGATGGACTGGAGGGCTTGAGCGGGAGGAGGCACGAGCAGTACTTC
-,TRBD1,TRBJ2-2,TRBV5-1,CASSFEGGFAGELFF,TGCGCCAGCAGCTTCGAAGGGGGCTTCGCCGGGGAGCTGTTTTTT
-,-,TRBJ2-7,TRBV20-1,CSARDYRAHYEQYF,TGCAGTGCTAGAGATTACAGGGCCCACTACGAGCAGTACTTC
many,-,TRBJ1-2,TRBV27,CASSLTDGNYGYTF,TGTGCCAGCAGTTTGACAGACGGGAACTATGGCTACACCTTC
-,TRBD1,TRBJ2-1,TRBV7-2,CASSSPGQINEQFF,TGTGCCAGCAGCTCGCCGGGACAGATCAATGAGCAGTTCTTC
many,TRBD1,TRBJ2-7,TRBV6-1,CASSPRDRRSYEQYF,TGTGCCAGCAGTCCCCGGGACAGGAGATCCTACGAGCAGTACTTC
-,-,TRBJ1-1,TRBV7-2,CASSLKARATEAFF,TGTGCCAGCAGCTTAAAGGCCAGGGCCACTGAAGCTTTCTTT
many,-,TRBJ1-2,TRBV20-1,CSASTLPPYGGYTF,TGCAGTGCTAGTACCCTACCCCCCTATGGAGGCTACACCTTC
few,-,TRBJ2-7,TRBV5-6,CASSRPLRAYEQYF,TGTGCCAGCAGTCGCCCACTAAGGGCCTACGAGCAGTACTTC
-,-,TRBJ1-3,TRBV9,CASSAHRSGNTIYF,TGTGCCAGCAGCGCCCATCGATCCGGAAACACCATATATTTT
-,-,TRBJ2-1,TRBV2,CASSRKTYNEQFF,TGTGCCAGCAGCCGGAAAACTTACAATGAGCAGTTCTTC
-,TRBD2,TRBJ2-1,TRBV4-3,CASSQRLADNEQFF,TGCGCCAGCAGCCAGCGACTAGCGGACAATGAGCAGTTCTTC
few,-,TRBJ2-1,TRBV5-1,CASSRAQAGEQFF,TGCGCCAGCAGTCGAGCCCAGGCTGGTGAGCAGTTCTTC
-,TRBD2,TRBJ2-2,TRBV5-4,CASSFGRGDTGELFF,TGTGCCAGCAGCTTCGGGCGGGGGGACACCGGGGAGCTGTTTTTT
-,-,TRBJ1-2,TRBV4-3,CASSQIGTGDYGYTF,TGCGCCAGCAGCCAAATAGGGACGGGGGACTATGGCTACACCTTC
-,-,TRBJ2-1,TRBV5-1,CASSGVAAYNEQFF,TGCGCCAGCAGTGGGGTAGCGGCCTACAATGAGCAGTTCTTC
-,-,TRBJ1-1,TRBV9,CASSVGLDRNTEAFF,TGTGCCAGCAGCGTAGGCTTGGACAGAAACACTGAAGCTTTCTTT
-,-,TRBJ1-2,TRBV6-5,CASSYNPGPRTYGYTF,TGTGCCAGCAGCTACAACCCGGGACCGAGGACCTATGGCTACACCTTC
many,-,TRBJ2-5,TRBV12-3/TRBV12-4,CASSTNGATQYF,TGTGCCAGCAGTACTAACGGGGCGACCCAGTACTTC
many,-,TRBJ2-7,TRBV7-2,CASRGQFTYEQYF,TGTGCCAGCAGAGGCCAATTTACCTACGAGCAGTACTTC
-,-,TRBJ1-6,TRBV7-3,CASSETRGNHSPLHF,TGTGCCAGCAGCGAGACCAGGGGAAACCATTCACCCCTCCACTTT